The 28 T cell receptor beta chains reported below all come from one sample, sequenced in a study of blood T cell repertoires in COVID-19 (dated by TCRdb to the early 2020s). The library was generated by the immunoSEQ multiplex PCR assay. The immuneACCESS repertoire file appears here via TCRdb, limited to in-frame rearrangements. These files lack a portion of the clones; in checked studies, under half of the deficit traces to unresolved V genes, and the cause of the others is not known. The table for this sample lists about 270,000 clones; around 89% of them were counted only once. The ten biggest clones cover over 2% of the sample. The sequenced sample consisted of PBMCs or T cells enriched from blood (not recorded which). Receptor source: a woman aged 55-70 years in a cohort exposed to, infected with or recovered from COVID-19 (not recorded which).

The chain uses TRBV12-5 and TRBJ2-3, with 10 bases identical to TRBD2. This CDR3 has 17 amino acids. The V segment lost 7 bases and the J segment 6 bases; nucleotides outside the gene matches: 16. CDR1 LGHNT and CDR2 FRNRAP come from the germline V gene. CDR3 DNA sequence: TGTGCTAGTGCCCGAGGGGCTAGCGGGAGAGGATCGGATACGCAGTATTTT. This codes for CASARGASGRGSDTQYF.

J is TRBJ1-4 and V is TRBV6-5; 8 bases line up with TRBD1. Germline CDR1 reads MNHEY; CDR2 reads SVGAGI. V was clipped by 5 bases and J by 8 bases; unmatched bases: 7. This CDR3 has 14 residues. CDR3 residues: CASSKSGGWEKLFF. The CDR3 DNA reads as TGTGCCAGCAGTAAATCAGGGGGCTGGGAAAAACTGTTTTTT.

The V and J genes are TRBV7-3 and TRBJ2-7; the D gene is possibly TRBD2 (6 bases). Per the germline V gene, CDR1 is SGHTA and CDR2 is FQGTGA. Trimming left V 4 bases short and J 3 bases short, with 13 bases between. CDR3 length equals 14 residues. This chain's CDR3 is CASSSLPGVYEQYF. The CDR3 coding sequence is TGTGCCAGCAGCTCCCTTCCGGGGGTCTACGAGCAGTACTTC.

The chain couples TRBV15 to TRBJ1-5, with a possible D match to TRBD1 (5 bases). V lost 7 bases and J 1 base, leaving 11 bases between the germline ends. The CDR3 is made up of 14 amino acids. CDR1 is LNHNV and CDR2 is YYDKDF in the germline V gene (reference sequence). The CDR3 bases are TGTGCCACCATTAAGCAGGGAAGCAATCAGCCCCAGCATTTT. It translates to CATIKQGSNQPQHF.

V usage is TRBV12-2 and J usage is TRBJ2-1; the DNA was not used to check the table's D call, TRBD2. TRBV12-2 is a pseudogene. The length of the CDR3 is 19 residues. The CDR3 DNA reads TGTGCAAGTCGCTTAGGGGCGGGAGGGGGGCCTGGTTGGCACAATGAGCAGTTCTTC. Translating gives CASRLGAGGGPGWHNEQFF.

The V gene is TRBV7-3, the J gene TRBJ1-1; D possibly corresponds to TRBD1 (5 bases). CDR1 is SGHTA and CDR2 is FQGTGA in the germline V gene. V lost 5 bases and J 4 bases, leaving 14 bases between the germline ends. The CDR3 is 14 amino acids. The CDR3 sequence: CASSVQGRGTEAFF. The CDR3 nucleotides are TGTGCCAGCAGCGTTCAGGGAAGGGGCACTGAAGCTTTCTTT. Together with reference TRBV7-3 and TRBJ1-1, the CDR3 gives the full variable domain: GAGVSQTPSNKVTEKGKYVELRCDPISGHTALYWYRQSLGQGPEFLIYFQGTGAADDSGLPNDRFFAVRPEGSVSTLKIQRTERGDSAVYLCASSVQGRGTEAFFGQGTRLTVV.

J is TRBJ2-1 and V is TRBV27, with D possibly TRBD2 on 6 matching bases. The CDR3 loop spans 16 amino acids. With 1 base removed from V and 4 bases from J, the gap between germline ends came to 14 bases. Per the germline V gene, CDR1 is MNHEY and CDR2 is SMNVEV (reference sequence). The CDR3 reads CASSLYPGVRYNEQFF. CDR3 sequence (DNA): TGTGCCAGCAGTTTATACCCGGGAGTTAGGTACAATGAGCAGTTCTTC.

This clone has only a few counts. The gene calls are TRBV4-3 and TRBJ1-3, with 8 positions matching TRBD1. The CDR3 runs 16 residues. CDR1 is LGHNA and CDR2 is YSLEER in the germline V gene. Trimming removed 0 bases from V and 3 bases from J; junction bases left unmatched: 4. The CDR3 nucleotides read TGCGCCAGCAGCCAAGATAGCGGACAGGGTGGAAACACCATATATTTT. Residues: CASSQDSGQGGNTIYF.

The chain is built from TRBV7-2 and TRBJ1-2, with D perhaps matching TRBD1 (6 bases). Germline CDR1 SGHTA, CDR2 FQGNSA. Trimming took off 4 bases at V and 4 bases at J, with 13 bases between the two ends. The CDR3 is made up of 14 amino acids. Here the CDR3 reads CASSWARDIYGYTF. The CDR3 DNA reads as TGTGCCAGCAGCTGGGCCCGGGACATCTATGGCTACACCTTC.

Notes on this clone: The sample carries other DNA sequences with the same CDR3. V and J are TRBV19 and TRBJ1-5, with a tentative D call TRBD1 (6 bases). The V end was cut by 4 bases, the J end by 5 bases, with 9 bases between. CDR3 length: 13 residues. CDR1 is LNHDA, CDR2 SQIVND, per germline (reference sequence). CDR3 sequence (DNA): TGTGCCAGTAGTAACAGGGCTGATCAGCCCCAGCATTTT. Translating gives CASSNRADQPQHF.

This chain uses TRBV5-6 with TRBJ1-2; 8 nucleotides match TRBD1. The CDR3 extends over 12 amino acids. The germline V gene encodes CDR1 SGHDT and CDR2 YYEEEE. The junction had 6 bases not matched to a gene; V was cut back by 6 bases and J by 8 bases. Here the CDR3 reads CASTTDRGGYTF. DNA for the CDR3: TGTGCCAGCACTACTGACAGGGGAGGCTACACCTTC.

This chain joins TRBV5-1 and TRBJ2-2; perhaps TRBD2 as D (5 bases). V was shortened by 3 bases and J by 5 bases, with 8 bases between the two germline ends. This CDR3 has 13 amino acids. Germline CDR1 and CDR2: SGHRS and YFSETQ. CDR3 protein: CASSSGGTGELFF. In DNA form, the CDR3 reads TGCGCCAGCAGCTCCGGAGGAACCGGGGAGCTGTTTTTT.

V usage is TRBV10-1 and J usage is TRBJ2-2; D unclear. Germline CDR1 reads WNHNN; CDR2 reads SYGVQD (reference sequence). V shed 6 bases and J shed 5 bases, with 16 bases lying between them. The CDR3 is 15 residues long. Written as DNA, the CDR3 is TGCGCCAGCAGGCCTGGTTCCAGTTGGACCGGGGAGCTGTTTTTT. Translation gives CASRPGSSWTGELFF.

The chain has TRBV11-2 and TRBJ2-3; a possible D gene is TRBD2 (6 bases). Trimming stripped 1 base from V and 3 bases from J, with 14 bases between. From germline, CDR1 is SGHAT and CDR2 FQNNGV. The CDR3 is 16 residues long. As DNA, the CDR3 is TGTGCCAGCAGCTTAGGCGCGGGACTGGCGACAGATACGCAGTATTTT. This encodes CASSLGAGLATDTQYF.

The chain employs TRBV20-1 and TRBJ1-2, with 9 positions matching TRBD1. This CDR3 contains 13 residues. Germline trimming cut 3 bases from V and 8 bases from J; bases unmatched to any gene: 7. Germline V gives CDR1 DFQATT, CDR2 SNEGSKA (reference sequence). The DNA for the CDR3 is TGCAGTGCTAGTTCCTGGGACAGGGACGGCTACACCTTC. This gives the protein CSASSWDRDGYTF.

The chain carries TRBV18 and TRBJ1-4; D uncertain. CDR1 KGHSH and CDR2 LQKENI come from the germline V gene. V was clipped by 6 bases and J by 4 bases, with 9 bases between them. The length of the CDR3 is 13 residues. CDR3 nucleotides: TGTGCCAGCTCCGGGTCGTTTAATGAAAAACTGTTTTTT. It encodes CASSGSFNEKLFF.

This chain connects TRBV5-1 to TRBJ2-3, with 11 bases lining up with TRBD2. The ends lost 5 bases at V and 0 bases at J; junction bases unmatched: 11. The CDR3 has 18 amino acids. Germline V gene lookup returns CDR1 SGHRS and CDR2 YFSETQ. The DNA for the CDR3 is TGCGCCAGCAGAGGTACTAGCGGGGGACTATCTAGCACAGATACGCAGTATTTT. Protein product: CASRGTSGGLSSTDTQYF.

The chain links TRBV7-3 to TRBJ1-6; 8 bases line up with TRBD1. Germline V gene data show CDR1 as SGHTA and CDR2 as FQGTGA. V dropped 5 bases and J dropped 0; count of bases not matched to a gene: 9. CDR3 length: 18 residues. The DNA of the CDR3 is TGTGCCAGCAGCCCCCCAAGACAGGGGCACTCCTATAATTCACCCCTCCACTTT. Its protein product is CASSPPRQGHSYNSPLHF.

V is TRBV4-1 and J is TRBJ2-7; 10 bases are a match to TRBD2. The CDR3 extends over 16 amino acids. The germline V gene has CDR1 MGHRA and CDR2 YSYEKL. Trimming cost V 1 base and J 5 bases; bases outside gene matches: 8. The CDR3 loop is CASSQALLAGRNEQYF. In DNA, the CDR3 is TGCGCCAGCAGCCAAGCTTTACTAGCGGGAAGGAACGAGCAGTACTTC.

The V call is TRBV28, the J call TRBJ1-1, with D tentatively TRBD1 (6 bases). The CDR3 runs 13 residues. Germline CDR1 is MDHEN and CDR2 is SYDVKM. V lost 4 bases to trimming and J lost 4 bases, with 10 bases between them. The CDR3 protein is CASSSRGGTEAFF. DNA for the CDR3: TGTGCCAGCAGTTCCCGAGGGGGCACTGAAGCTTTCTTT.

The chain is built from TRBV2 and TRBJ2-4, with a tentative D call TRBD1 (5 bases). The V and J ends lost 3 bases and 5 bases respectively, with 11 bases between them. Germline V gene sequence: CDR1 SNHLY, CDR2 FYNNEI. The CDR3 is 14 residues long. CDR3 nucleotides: TGTGCCAGCAGTGAGCTCAGGGCCCAAAACATTCAGTACTTC. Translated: CASSELRAQNIQYF.

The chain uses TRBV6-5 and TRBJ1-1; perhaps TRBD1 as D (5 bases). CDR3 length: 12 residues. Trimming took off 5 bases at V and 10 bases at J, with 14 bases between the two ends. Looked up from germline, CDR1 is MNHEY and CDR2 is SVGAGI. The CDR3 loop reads CASSPPGVIAFF. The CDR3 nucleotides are TGTGCCAGCAGTCCCCCGGGGGTAATAGCTTTCTTT.

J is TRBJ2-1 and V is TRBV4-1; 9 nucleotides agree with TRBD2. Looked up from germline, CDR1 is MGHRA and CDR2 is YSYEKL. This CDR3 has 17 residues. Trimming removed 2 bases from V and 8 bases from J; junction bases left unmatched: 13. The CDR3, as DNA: TGCGCCAGCAGCCAACCCTCAGGGGCTAGCGGGGTCTATGAGCAGTTCTTC. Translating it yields CASSQPSGASGVYEQFF.

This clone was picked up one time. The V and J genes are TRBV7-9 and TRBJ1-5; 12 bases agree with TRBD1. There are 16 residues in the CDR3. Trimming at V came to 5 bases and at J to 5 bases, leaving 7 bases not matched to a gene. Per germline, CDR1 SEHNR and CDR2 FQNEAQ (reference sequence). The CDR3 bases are TGTGCCAGCAGCCCTGGGACAGGGGGCGCCGATCAGCCCCAGCATTTT. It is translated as CASSPGTGGADQPQHF.

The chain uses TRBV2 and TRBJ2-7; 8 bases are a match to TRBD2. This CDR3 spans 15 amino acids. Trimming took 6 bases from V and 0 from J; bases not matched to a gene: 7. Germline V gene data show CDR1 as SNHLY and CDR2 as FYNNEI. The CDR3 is CASRRAGESSYEQYF. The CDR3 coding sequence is TGTGCCAGCAGGCGAGCGGGGGAAAGCTCCTACGAGCAGTACTTC.

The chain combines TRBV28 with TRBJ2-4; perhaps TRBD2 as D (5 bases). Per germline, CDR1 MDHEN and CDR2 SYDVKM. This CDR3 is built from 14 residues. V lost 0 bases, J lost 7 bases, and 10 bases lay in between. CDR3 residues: CASSLWDSENIQYF. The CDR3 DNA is TGTGCCAGCAGTTTATGGGACTCGGAGAACATTCAGTACTTC.

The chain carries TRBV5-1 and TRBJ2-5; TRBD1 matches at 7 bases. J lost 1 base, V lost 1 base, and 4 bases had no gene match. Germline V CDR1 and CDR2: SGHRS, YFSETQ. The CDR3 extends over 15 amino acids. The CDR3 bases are TGCGCCAGCAGCTTGACAGGGGCTCCCCAAGAGACCCAGTACTTC. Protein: CASSLTGAPQETQYF.

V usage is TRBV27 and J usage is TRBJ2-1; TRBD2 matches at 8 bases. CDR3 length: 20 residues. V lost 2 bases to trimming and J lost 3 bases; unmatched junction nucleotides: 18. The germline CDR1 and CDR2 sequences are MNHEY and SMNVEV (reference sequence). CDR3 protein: CASSLQPGLGALPGYNEQFF. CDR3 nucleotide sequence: TGTGCCAGCAGTTTACAACCGGGACTAGGGGCACTCCCAGGCTACAATGAGCAGTTCTTC.